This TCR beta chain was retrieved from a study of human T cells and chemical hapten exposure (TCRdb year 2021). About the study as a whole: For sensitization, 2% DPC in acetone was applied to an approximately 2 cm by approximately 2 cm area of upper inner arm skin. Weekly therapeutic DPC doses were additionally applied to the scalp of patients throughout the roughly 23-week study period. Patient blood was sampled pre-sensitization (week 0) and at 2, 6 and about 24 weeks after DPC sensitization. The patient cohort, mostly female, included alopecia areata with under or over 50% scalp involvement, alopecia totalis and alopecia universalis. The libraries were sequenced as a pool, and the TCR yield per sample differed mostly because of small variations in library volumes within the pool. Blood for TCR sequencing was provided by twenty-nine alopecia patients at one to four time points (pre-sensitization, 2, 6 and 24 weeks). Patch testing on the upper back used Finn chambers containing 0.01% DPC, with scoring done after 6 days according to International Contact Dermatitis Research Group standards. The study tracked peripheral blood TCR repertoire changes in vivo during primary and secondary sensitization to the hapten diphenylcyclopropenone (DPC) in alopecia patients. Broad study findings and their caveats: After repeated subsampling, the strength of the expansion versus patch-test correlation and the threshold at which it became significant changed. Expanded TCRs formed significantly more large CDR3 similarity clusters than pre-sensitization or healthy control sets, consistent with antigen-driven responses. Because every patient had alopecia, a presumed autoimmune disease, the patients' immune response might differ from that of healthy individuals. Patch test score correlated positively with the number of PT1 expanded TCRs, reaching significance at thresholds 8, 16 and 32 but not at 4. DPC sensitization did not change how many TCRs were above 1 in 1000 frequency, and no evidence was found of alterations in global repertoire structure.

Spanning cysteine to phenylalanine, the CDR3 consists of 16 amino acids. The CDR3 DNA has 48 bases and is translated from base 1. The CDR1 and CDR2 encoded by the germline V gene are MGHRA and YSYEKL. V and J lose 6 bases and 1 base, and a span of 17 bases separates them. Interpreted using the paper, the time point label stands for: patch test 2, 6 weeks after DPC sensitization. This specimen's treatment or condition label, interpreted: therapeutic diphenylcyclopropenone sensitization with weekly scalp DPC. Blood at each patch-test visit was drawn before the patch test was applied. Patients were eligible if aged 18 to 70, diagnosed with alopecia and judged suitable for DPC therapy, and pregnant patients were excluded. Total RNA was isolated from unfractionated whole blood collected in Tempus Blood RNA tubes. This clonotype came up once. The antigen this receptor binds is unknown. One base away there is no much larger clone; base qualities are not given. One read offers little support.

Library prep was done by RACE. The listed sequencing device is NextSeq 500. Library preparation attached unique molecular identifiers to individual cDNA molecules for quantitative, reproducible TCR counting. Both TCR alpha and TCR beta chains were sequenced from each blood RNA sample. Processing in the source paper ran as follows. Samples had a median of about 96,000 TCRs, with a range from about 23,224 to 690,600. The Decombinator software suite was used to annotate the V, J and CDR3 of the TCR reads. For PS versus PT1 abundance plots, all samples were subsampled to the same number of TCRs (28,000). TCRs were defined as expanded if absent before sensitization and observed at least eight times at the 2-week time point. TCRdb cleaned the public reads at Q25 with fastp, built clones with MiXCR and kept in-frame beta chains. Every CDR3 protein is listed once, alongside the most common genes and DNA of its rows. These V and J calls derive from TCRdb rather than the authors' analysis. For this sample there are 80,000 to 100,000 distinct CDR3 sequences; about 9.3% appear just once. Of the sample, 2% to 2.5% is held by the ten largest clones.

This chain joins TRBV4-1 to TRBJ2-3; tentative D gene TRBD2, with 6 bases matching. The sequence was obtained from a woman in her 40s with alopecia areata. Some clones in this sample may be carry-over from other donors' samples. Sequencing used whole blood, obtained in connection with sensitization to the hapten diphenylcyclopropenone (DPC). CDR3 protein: CASSQWGLSGTDTQYF. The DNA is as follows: TGCGCCAGCAGTCAATGGGGACTCTCGGGCACAGATACGCAGTATTTT.